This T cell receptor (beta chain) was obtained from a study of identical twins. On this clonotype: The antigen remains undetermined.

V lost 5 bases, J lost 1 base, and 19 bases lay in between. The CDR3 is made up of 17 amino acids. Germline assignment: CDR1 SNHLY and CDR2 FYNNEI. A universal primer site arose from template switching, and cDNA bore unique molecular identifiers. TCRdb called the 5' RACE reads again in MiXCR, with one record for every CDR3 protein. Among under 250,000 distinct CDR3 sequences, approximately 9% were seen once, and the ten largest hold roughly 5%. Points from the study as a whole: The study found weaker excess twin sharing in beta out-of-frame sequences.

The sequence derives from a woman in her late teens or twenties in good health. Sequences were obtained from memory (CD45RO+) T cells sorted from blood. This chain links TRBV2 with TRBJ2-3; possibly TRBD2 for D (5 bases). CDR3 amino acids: CASSNNLLDFRTDTQYF. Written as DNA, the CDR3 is TGTGCCAGCAGTAACAACTTACTAGATTTTCGCACAGATACGCAGTATTTT.